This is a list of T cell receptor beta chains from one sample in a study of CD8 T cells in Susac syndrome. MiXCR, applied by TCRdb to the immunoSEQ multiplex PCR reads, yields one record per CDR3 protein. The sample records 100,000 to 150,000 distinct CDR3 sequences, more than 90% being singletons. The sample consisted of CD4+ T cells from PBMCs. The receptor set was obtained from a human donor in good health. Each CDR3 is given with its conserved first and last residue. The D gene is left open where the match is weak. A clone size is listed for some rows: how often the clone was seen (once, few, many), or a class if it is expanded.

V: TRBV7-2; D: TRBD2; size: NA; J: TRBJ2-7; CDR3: CASSRGLAGVDEQYF; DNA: TGTGCCAGCAGCCGGGGACTAGCGGGAGTCGACGAGCAGTACTTC
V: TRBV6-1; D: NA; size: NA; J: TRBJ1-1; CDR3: CASSESQRGQRAFF; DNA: TGTGCCAGCAGTGAATCTCAGCGGGGGCAGAGAGCTTTCTTT
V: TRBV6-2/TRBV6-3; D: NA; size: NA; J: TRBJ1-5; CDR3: CASSYSRASAQHF; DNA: TGTGCCAGCAGTTACTCGAGGGCATCGGCTCAGCATTTT
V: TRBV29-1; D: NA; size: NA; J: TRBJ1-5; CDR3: CSVSQGNDQPQHF; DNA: TGCAGCGTCTCACAGGGTAACGATCAGCCCCAGCATTTT
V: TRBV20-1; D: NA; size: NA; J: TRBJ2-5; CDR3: CSAWDPQETQYF; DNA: TGCAGTGCCTGGGACCCCCAAGAGACCCAGTACTTC
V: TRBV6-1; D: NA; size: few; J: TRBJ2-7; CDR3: CASSATRWAQYF; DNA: TGTGCCAGCAGTGCTACAAGGTGGGCGCAGTACTTC
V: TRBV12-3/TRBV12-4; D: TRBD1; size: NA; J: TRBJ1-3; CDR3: CASSLGQGIAGNTIYF; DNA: TGTGCCAGCAGTTTGGGACAGGGGATTGCCGGAAACACCATATATTTT
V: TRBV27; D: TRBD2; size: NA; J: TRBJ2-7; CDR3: CATRGGPPGSEQYF; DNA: TGTGCCACACGGGGGGGACCCCCTGGCTCCGAGCAGTACTTC
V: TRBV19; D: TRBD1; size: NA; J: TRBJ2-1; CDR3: CASSIGGTGYNEQFF; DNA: TGTGCCAGTAGTATAGGGGGGACAGGGTACAATGAGCAGTTCTTC
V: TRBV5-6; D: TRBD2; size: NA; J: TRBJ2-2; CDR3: CASSTGLAGGRTGELFF; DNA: TGTGCCAGCAGCACGGGACTAGCGGGAGGGCGGACCGGGGAGCTGTTTTTT
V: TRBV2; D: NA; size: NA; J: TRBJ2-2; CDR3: CASSSYNTGELFF; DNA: TGTGCCAGCAGCTCCTACAACACCGGGGAGCTGTTTTTT